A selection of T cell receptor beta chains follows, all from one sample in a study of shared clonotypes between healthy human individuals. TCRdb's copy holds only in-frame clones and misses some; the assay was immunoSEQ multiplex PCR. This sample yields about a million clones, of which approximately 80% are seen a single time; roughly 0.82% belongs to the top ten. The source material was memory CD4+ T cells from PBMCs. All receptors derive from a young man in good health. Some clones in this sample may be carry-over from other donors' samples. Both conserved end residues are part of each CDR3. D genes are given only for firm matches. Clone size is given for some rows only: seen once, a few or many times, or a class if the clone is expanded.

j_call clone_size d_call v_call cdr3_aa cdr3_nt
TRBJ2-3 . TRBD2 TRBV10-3 CAISESGISTDTQYF TGTGCCATCAGCGAAAGCGGGATTAGCACAGATACGCAGTATTTT
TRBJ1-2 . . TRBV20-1 CSARDPGGYTF TGCAGTGCTAGAGACCCCGGGGGCTACACCTTC
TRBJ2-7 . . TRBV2 CASSEGGPYEQYF TGTGCCAGCAGTGAAGGGGGTCCCTACGAGCAGTACTTC
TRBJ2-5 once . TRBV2 CASIWQNQETQYF TGTGCCAGCATCTGGCAAAACCAAGAGACCCAGTACTTC
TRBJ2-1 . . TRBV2 CASSDPGVGRDEQFF TGTGCCAGCAGTGACCCTGGCGTGGGTCGAGATGAGCAGTTCTTC
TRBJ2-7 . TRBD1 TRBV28 CASSLGGAGGNEQYF TGTGCCAGCAGTTTAGGTGGGGCAGGGGGCAACGAGCAGTACTTC
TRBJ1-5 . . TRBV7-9 CASSLAGVNDQPQHF TGTGCCAGCAGCTTAGCAGGAGTTAATGATCAGCCCCAGCATTTT
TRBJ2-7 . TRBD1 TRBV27 CASSRTGPSYEQYF TGTGCCAGCAGTCGGACAGGCCCTTCCTACGAGCAGTACTTC
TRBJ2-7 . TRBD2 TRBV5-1 CASSPGLGTYEQYF TGCGCCAGCAGCCCAGGACTAGGGACCTACGAGCAGTACTTC
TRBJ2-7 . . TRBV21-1 CASSKGRCSYEQYF TGTGCCAGCAGCAAAGGTCGGTGCTCCTACGAGCAGTACTTC
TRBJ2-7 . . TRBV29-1 CSVGVYEQYF TGCAGCGTTGGGGTCTACGAGCAGTACTTC
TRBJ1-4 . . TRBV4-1 CASSQDLTNEKLFF TGCGCCAGCAGCCAAGATCTAACTAATGAAAAACTGTTTTTT
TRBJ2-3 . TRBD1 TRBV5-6 CASSFYRGVADTQYF TGTGCCAGCAGCTTCTACAGGGGAGTGGCAGATACGCAGTATTTT
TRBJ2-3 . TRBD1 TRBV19 CASSASGQVRHTDTQYF TGTGCCAGTAGTGCCAGCGGACAGGTTCGACACACAGATACGCAGTATTTT
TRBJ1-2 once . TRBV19 CASAVVGKSYGYTF TGTGCCAGTGCTGTCGTTGGGAAGTCCTATGGCTACACCTTC
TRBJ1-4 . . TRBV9 CASSAGRNNEKLFF TGTGCCAGCAGCGCGGGACGGAATAATGAAAAACTGTTTTTT
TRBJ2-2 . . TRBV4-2 CASSQEVRTGELFF TGTGCCAGCAGCCAAGAGGTCCGTACCGGGGAGCTGTTTTTT
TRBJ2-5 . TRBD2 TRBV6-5 CASSYSAGEETQYF TGTGCCAGCAGTTACTCAGCGGGAGAGGAGACCCAGTACTTC
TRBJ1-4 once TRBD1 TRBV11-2 CASSSRTGAEEKLFF TGTGCCAGCAGCTCCCGGACAGGGGCCGAGGAAAAACTGTTTTTT
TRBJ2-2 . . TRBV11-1 CASSFWDGPNTGELFF TGTGCCAGCAGCTTTTGGGACGGGCCGAACACCGGGGAGCTGTTTTTT
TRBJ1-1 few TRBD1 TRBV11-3 CASSLGGAGTEAFF TGTGCCAGCAGCTTAGGAGGAGCGGGGACAGAGGCTTTCTTT
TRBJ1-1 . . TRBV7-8 CASTPTLGPEAFF TGTGCCAGCACCCCAACCTTGGGGCCTGAAGCTTTCTTT
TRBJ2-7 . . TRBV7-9 CASSFPTRGPSSYEQYF TGTGCCAGCAGCTTCCCAACCAGGGGCCCAAGCTCCTACGAGCAGTACTTC
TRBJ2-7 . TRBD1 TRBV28 CASRPTGGRSYEQYF TGTGCCAGCAGACCCACAGGGGGGAGATCCTACGAGCAGTACTTC
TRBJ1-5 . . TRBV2 CASSEWQVNQPQHF TGTGCCAGCAGTGAATGGCAGGTCAATCAGCCCCAGCATTTT
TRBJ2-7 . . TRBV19 CASSIDTRNYEQYF TGTGCCAGTAGTATTGACACCAGAAACTACGAGCAGTACTTC
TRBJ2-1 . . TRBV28 CASSLPGRVNEQFF TGTGCCAGCAGTTTACCCGGCAGAGTCAATGAGCAGTTCTTC
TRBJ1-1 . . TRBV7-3 CASSLNRVNTEAFF TGTGCCAGCAGCTTGAACAGGGTGAACACTGAAGCTTTCTTT
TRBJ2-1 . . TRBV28 CASSQSWGSSYNEQFF TGTGCCAGCAGCCAGTCGTGGGGGAGCTCCTACAATGAGCAGTTCTTC
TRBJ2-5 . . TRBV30 CAWSAQETQYF TGTGCCTGGAGTGCCCAAGAGACCCAGTACTTC
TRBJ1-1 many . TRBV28 CASSKGRDREAFF TGTGCCAGCAGTAAAGGGAGGGACCGGGAAGCTTTCTTT
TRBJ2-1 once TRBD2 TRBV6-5 CASSYIGASGNEQFF TGTGCCAGCAGTTACATTGGAGCTAGCGGCAATGAGCAGTTCTTC
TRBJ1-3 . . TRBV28 CASRTGAAGNTIYF TGTGCCAGCAGGACTGGGGCAGCTGGAAACACCATATATTTT
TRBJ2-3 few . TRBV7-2 CASRPFTDTQYF TGTGCCAGCAGGCCATTCACAGATACGCAGTATTTT